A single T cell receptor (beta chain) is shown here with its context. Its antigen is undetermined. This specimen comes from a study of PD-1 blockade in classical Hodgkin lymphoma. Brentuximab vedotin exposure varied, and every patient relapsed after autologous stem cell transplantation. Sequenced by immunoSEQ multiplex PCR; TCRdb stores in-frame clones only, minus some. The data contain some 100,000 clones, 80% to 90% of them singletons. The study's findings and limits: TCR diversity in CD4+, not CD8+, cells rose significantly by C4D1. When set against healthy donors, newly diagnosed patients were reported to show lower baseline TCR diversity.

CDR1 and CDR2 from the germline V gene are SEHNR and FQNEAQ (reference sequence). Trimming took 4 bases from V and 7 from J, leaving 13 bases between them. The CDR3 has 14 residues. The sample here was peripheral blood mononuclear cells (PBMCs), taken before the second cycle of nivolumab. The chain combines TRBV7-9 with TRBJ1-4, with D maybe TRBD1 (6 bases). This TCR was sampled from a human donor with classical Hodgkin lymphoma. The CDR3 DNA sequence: TGTGCCAGCAGCTCGGACAGTGGAACTGAAAAACTGTTTTTT. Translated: CASSSDSGTEKLFF.